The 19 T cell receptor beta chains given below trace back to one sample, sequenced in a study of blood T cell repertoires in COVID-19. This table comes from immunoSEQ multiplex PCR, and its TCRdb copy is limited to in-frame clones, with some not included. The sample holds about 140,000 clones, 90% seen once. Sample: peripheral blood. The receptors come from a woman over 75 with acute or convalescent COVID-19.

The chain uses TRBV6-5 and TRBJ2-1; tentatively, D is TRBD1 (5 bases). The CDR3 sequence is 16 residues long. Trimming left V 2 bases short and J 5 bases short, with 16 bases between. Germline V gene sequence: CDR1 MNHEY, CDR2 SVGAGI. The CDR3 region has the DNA TGTGCCAGCAGTTACGGTGGGGCAGGAGTGGACAATGAGCAGTTCTTC. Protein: CASSYGGAGVDNEQFF.

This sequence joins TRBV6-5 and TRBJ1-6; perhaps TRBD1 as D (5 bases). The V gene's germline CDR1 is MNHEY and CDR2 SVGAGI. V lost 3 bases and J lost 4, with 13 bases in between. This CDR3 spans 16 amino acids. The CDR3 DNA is TGTGCCAGCAGTTATTCTTGGACAATGTATAATTCACCCCTCCACTTT. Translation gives CASSYSWTMYNSPLHF.

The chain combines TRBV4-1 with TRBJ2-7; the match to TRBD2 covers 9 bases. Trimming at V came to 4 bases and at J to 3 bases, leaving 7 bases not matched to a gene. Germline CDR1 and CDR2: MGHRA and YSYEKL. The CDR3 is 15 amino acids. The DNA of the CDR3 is TGCGCCAGCAGCCCTCGCGAGCGGGGGGTCTACGAGCAGTACTTC. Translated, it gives CASSPRERGVYEQYF.

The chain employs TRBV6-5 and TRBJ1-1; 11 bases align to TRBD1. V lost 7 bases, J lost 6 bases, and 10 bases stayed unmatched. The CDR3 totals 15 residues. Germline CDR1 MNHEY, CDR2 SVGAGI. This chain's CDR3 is CASIDPGQGVSEAFF. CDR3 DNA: TGTGCCAGCATCGATCCGGGACAGGGGGTGTCTGAAGCTTTCTTT.

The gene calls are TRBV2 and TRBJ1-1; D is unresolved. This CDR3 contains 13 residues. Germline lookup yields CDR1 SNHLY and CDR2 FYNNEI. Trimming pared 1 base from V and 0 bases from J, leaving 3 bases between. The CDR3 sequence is CASSEGMNTEAFF. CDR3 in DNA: TGTGCCAGCAGTGAAGGTATGAACACTGAAGCTTTCTTT.

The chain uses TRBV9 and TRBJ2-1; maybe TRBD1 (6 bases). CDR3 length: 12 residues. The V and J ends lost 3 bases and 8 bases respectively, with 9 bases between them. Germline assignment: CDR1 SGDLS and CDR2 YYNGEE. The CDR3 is CASSAQGDEQFF. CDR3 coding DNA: TGTGCCAGCAGCGCACAGGGAGATGAGCAGTTCTTC.

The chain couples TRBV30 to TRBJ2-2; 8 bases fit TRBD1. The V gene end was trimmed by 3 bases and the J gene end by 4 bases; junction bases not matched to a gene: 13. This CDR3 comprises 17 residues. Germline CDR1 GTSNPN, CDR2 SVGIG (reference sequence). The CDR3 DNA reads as TGTGCCTGGAGGCGAGGTTACGGGACAGGCACCACCGGGGAGCTGTTTTTT. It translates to CAWRRGYGTGTTGELFF.

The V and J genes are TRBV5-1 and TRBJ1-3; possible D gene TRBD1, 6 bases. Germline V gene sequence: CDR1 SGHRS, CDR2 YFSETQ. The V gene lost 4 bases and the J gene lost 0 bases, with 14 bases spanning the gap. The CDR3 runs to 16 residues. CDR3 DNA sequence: TGCGCCAGCAGCGGCACGACAGGTTTCTCTGGAAACACCATATATTTT. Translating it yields CASSGTTGFSGNTIYF.

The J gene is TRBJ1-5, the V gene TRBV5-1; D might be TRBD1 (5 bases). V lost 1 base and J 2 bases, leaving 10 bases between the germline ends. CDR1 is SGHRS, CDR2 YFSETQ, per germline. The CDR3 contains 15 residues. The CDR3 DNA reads TGCGCCAGCAGCTTGTTAGGGGAAGGCAATCAGCCCCAGCATTTT. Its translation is CASSLLGEGNQPQHF.

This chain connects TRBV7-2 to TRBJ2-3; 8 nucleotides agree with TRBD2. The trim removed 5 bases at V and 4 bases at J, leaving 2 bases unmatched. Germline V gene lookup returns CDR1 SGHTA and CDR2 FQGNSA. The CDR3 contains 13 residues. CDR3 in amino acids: CASSTTSADTQYF. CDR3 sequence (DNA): TGTGCCAGCAGCACGACTAGCGCAGATACGCAGTATTTT.

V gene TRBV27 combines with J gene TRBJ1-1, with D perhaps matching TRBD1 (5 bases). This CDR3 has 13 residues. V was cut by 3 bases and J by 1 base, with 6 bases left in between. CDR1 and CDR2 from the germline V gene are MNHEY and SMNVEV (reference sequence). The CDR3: CASSFRGNTEAFF. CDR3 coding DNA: TGTGCCAGCAGTTTTAGGGGGAACACTGAAGCTTTCTTT.

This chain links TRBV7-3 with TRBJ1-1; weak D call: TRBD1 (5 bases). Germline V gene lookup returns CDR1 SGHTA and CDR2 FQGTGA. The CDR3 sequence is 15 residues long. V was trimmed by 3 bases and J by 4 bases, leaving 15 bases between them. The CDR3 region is CASSLISAGRTEAFF. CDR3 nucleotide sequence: TGTGCCAGCAGCTTGATCTCGGCAGGGCGCACTGAAGCTTTCTTT.

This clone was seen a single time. CDR3 DNA sequence: TGTGCCAGTAGAGGGGGTGACTTGGGTGAAAAACTGTTTTTT. Translated: CASRGGDLGEKLFF. V and J are TRBV19 and TRBJ1-4; maybe TRBD1 (6 bases). Germline V gene data show CDR1 as LNHDA and CDR2 as SQIVND (reference sequence). V lost 6 bases and J lost 7, with 15 bases in between. The CDR3 consists of 14 residues.

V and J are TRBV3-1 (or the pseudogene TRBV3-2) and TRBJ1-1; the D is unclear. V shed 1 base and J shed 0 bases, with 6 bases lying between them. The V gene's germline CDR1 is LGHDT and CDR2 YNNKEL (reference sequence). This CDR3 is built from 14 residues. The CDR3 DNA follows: TGTGCCAGCAGCCAAGGAACGGTGAACACTGAAGCTTTCTTT. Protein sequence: CASSQGTVNTEAFF.

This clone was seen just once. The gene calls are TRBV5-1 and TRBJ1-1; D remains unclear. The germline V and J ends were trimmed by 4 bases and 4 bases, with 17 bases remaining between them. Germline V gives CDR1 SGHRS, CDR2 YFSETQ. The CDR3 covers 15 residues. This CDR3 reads CASSGSGGSGTEAFF. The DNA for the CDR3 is TGCGCCAGCAGCGGGAGTGGCGGGTCGGGCACTGAAGCTTTCTTT.

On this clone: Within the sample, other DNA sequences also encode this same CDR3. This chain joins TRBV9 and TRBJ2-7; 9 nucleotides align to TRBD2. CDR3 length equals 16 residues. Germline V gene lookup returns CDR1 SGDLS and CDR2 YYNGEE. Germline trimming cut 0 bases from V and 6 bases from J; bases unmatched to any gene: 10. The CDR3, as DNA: TGTGCCAGCAGCGTAGGGGCGGGGGGGCCGTCTGTCGAGCAGTACTTC. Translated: CASSVGAGGPSVEQYF. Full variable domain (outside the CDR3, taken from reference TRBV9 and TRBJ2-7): DSGVTQTPKHLITATGQRVTLRCSPRSGDLSVYWYQQSLDQGLQFLIQYYNGEERAKGNILERFSAQQFPDLHSELNLSSLELGDSALYFCASSVGAGGPSVEQYFGPGTRLTVT.

The CDR3 DNA follows: TGTGCCAGCAGTTACTGGGGCGACCAAGAGACCCAGTACTTC. This gives the protein CASSYWGDQETQYF. The chain combines TRBV6-5 with TRBJ2-5; tentatively, D is TRBD1 (5 bases). Trimming removed 1 base at V and 0 bases at J, with 6 bases between. CDR1 is MNHEY and CDR2 is SVGAGI in the germline V gene. CDR3 length equals 14 residues.

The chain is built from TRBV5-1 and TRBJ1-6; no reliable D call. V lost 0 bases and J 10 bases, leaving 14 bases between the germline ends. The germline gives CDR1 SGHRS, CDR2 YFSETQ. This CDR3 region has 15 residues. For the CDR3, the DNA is TGCGCCAGCAGCTTGGAGGGAGGTAAGAACTCACCCCTCCACTTT. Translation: CASSLEGGKNSPLHF.

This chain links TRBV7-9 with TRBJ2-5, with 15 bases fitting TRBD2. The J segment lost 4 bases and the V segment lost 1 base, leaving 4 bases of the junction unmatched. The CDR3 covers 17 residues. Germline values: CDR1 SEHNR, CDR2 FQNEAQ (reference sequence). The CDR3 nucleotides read TGTGCCAGCAGCTTAGGGACTAGCGGGGGGGCCCGAGAGACCCAGTACTTC. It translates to CASSLGTSGGARETQYF.